This TCR beta chain originates from a study of blood T cell repertoires in COVID-19. This CDR3 has 14 amino acids. Germline V lookup: CDR1 SGDLS, CDR2 YYNGEE. V lost 1 base and J lost 6; bases outside the gene matches: 5. The table came from immunoSEQ multiplex PCR; TCRdb's copy has only in-frame clones and leaves some out. Among tens of thousands of clones, roughly 84% were seen once, and the ten largest hold 16%. Specimen: peripheral blood. The TCR comes from a man aged 55 to 69 with COVID-19, enrolled during active disease. J is TRBJ2-7 and V is TRBV9; 9 bases match TRBD1. Here the CDR3 reads CASSVRTGDSEQYF. CDR3 nucleotide sequence: TGTGCCAGCAGCGTACGGACAGGGGACAGCGAGCAGTACTTC.